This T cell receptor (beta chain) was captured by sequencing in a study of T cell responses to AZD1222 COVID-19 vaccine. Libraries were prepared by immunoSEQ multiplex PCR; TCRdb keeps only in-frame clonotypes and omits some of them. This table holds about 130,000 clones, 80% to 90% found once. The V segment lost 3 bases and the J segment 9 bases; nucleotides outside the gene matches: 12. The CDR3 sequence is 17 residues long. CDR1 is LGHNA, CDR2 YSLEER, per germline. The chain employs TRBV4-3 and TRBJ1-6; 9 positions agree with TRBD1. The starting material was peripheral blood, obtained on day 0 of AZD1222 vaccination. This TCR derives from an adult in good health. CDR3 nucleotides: TGCGCCAGCAGCCAGACCTCAACCGGGACAGGGAGTTCACCCCTCCACTTT. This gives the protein CASSQTSTGTGSSPLHF.